One and the same sample provided the 17 T cell receptor beta chains below, sequenced in a study of OX40 agonist ivuxolimab in advanced cancers. Sequencing was performed with immunoSEQ multiplex PCR; in TCRdb, only in-frame clones are kept and a portion is missing. The sample yields under 95,000 clones, more than 75% seen once. The specimen was CD4+ or CD8+ T cells sorted from blood, collected in a trial of the OX40 agonist ivuxolimab. The receptors here all came from an adult with an advanced solid tumor such as melanoma, head and neck, liver or kidney cancer.

The chain employs TRBV5-1 and TRBJ2-2, with 10 positions matching TRBD2. With 3 bases clipped from V and 8 bases from J, the junction kept 10 bases outside the gene matches. The CDR3 sequence is 16 residues long. Germline CDR1 SGHRS, CDR2 YFSETQ. The CDR3 DNA reads as TGCGCCAGCAGCTCCCCAGCGGGGGGGCTGATAGGGGAGCTGTTTTTT. The encoded protein is CASSSPAGGLIGELFF.

This sequence joins TRBV25-1 and TRBJ2-4; the match to TRBD2 covers 9 bases. The germline V gene encodes CDR1 MGHDK and CDR2 SYGVNS. V lost 4 bases to trimming and J lost 7 bases; unmatched junction nucleotides: 5. The CDR3 consists of 14 residues. CDR3 bases: TGTGCCAGCAGTGCACCGGGACTAGCTAACATTCAGTACTTC. It yields the protein CASSAPGLANIQYF.

V is TRBV7-9 and J is TRBJ2-7; 8 bases are shared with TRBD2. The CDR3 consists of 14 residues. Germline V gene data show CDR1 as SEHNR and CDR2 as FQNEAQ (reference sequence). Trimming cost V 5 bases and J 0 bases; bases outside gene matches: 3. The CDR3 sequence is CASSREGPSYEQYF. The DNA of the CDR3 is TGTGCCAGCAGCCGGGAGGGGCCCTCCTACGAGCAGTACTTC.

J is TRBJ1-2 and V is TRBV4-1, with D unresolved. This CDR3 has 16 residues. Germline values: CDR1 MGHRA, CDR2 YSYEKL. The V end lost 3 bases, the J end lost 4 bases, and 18 bases lay between the germline ends. The CDR3 reads CASSQLRIRRPYGYTF. CDR3 DNA sequence: TGCGCCAGCAGCCAGCTCCGAATAAGACGGCCCTATGGCTACACCTTC.

The chain recombines TRBV18 with TRBJ1-1, with no clear D. Germline V gene lookup returns CDR1 KGHSH and CDR2 LQKENI. V dropped 2 bases and J dropped 11 bases, with 18 bases sitting between them. The CDR3 loop spans 14 amino acids. The CDR3 spells CASSPETSSLMAFF. The CDR3 bases are TGTGCCAGCTCACCAGAGACATCTTCTTTGATGGCTTTCTTT.

V and J are TRBV5-4 and TRBJ2-7, with D hard to call. The CDR3 has 13 amino acids. The V end lost 2 bases, the J end lost 2 bases, and 8 bases lay between the germline ends. Germline loops: CDR1 SGHNT, CDR2 YYREEE (reference sequence). In nucleotides, the CDR3 is TGTGCCAGCAGCTTAGGCGGAACCTACGAGCAGTACTTC. As protein: CASSLGGTYEQYF.

CDR3 coding DNA: TGTGCCTGGAGTCGGAGGGGTTGGGATAGCAATCAGCCCCAGCATTTT. Its translation: CAWSRRGWDSNQPQHF. This chain joins TRBV30 and TRBJ1-5; D is possibly TRBD1 (5 bases). V lost 2 bases to trimming and J lost 0 bases, with 14 bases between them. The CDR3 is 16 residues long. Germline loops: CDR1 GTSNPN, CDR2 SVGIG (reference sequence).

This clone appeared a few times. The chain carries TRBV6-1 and TRBJ1-1; 7 positions match TRBD1. CDR1 and CDR2 from the germline V gene are MNHNS and SASEGT. This CDR3 has 12 residues. After removal of 5 bases from V and 8 bases from J, the junction contained 5 bases not matched to a gene. The CDR3 loop is CASSLGGGEAFF. The DNA of the CDR3 is TGTGCCAGCAGTCTAGGGGGCGGGGAAGCTTTCTTT.

The rearrangement uses TRBV7-3 and TRBJ2-2, with unresolved D. V shed 3 bases and J shed 3 bases, with 2 bases lying between them. CDR1 and CDR2 from the germline V gene are SGHTA and FQGTGA. This CDR3 has 12 amino acids. The CDR3 loop is CASSFDTGELFF. Here the CDR3 DNA reads TGTGCCAGCAGCTTTGACACCGGGGAGCTGTTTTTT.

The sample holds a few counts of this clone. The CDR3 spells CASRFRVSARTEAFF. In DNA form, the CDR3 reads TGTGCCAGCAGATTCAGAGTTAGCGCGAGAACTGAAGCTTTCTTT. The chain is built from TRBV6-5 and TRBJ1-1; D is uncertain. The V gene's germline CDR1 is MNHEY and CDR2 SVGAGI. Trimming took 6 bases from V and 5 from J, leaving 19 bases between them. This CDR3 contains 15 residues.

This clone was seen just once. The rearrangement links TRBV6-5 to TRBJ2-3; a possible D gene is TRBD1 (6 bases). Trimming left V 2 bases short and J 2 bases short, with 11 bases between. This CDR3 comprises 15 residues. CDR1 is MNHEY, CDR2 SVGAGI, per germline. CDR3 amino acids: CASSYNDRTTDTQYF. The CDR3 DNA follows: TGTGCCAGCAGTTACAACGACAGGACCACAGATACGCAGTATTTT.

The V call is TRBV7-8, the J call TRBJ2-3; D possibly corresponds to TRBD1 (5 bases). This CDR3 has 16 amino acids. Germline values: CDR1 SGHVS, CDR2 FQNEAQ. V was clipped by 3 bases and J by 0 bases, with 13 bases between them. The CDR3 region is CASSLTVYTSTDTQYF. As DNA, the CDR3 is TGTGCCAGCAGCTTGACAGTATACACTAGCACAGATACGCAGTATTTT.

The V and J genes are TRBV6-5 and TRBJ1-5; D remains ambiguous. V was trimmed by 8 bases and J by 0 bases, leaving 8 bases between them. This CDR3 spans 13 amino acids. Per the germline V gene, CDR1 is MNHEY and CDR2 is SVGAGI. The CDR3 loop is CASSRTSNQPQHF. The CDR3 nucleotides are TGTGCCAGCTCCCGGACTAGCAATCAGCCCCAGCATTTT.

V is TRBV5-6 and J is TRBJ2-7; unclear D gene. The V end was cut by 4 bases, the J end by 3 bases, with 5 bases between. The CDR3 has 11 residues. Germline-derived CDR1 and CDR2 are SGHDT and YYEEEE. The CDR3 reads CASSLNYEQYF. For the CDR3, the DNA is TGTGCCAGCAGCCTCAACTACGAGCAGTACTTC. Full variable domain (rest looked up from reference TRBV5-6 and TRBJ2-7): DAGVTQSPTHLIKTRGQQVTLRCSPKSGHDTVSWYQQALGQGPQFIFQYYEEEERQRGNFPDRFSGHQFPNYSSELNVNALLLGDSALYLCASSLNYEQYFGPGTRLTVT.

In its sample, this clone was seen a few times. This chain links TRBV7-2 with TRBJ1-1; the D is unclear. The CDR3 runs to 11 residues. Germline-derived CDR1 and CDR2 are SGHTA and FQGNSA. V gave up 1 base and J gave up 8 bases, with 5 bases separating them. DNA of the CDR3: TGTGCCAGCAGCTTAGGAATAGAAGCTTTCTTT. It translates to CASSLGIEAFF.

The chain is built from TRBV6-5 and TRBJ1-1; D not certain. CDR3 length equals 15 residues. Trimming took off 0 bases at V and 0 bases at J, with 8 bases between the two ends. Per germline, CDR1 MNHEY and CDR2 SVGAGI. The CDR3 here is CASSYSTSLNTEAFF. For the CDR3, the DNA is TGTGCCAGCAGTTACTCTACATCACTGAACACTGAAGCTTTCTTT.

The rearrangement links TRBV5-1 to TRBJ2-7; 9 positions agree with TRBD1. Germline CDR1 reads SGHRS; CDR2 reads YFSETQ. The CDR3 consists of 15 residues. With 0 bases clipped from V and 3 bases from J, the junction kept 4 bases outside the gene matches. CDR3 region: CASSLGGQGNYEQYF. CDR3 bases: TGCGCCAGCAGCTTGGGAGGACAGGGGAACTACGAGCAGTACTTC.